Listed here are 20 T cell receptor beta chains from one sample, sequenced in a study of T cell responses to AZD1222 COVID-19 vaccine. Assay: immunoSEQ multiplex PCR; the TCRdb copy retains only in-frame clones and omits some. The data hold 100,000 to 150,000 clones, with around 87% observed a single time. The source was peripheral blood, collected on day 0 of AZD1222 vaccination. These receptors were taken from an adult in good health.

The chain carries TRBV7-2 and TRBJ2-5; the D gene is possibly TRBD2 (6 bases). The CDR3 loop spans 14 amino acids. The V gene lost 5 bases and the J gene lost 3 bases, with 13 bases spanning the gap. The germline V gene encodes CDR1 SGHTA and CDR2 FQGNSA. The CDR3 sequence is CASSSYTGEETQYF. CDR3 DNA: TGTGCCAGCAGCAGCTACACGGGAGAAGAGACCCAGTACTTC.

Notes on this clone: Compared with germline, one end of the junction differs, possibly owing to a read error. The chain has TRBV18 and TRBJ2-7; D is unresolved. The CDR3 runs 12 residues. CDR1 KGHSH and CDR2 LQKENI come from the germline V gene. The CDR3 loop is CASSPNLGYSSF. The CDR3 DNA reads TGTGCCAGCTCACCGAATCTGGGCTATTCTTCCTTC.

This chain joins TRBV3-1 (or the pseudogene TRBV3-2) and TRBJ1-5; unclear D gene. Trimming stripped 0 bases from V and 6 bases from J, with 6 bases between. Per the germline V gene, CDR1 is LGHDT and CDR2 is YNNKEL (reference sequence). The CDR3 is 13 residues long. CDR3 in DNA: TGTGCCAGCAGCCAAGACGAAGTTCAGCCCCAGCATTTT. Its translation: CASSQDEVQPQHF.

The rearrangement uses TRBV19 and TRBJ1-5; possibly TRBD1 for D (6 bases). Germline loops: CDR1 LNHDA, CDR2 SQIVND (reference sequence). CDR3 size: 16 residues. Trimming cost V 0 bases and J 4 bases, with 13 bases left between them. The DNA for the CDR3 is TGTGCCAGTAGTATAGATAAGGGGGATGGTAATCAGCCCCAGCATTTT. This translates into CASSIDKGDGNQPQHF.

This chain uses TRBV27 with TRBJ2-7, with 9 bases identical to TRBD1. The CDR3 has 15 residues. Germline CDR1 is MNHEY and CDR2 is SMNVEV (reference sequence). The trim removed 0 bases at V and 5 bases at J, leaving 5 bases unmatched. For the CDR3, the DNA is TGTGCCAGCAGTTTATCCGGACAGGGGATCCACGAGCAGTACTTC. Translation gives CASSLSGQGIHEQYF.

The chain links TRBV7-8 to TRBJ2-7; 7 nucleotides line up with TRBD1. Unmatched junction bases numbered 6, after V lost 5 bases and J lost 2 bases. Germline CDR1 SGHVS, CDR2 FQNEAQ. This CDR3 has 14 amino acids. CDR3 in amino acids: CASSARQGAYEQYF. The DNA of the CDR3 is TGTGCCAGCAGCGCAAGACAGGGAGCCTACGAGCAGTACTTC.

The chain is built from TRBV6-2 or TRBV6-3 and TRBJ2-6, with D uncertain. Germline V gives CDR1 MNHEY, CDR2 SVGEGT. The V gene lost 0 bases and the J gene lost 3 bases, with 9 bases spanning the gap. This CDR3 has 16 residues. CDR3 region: CASSYSPGRGANVLTF. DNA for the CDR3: TGTGCCAGCAGTTACTCCCCGGGTCGTGGGGCCAACGTCCTGACTTTC.

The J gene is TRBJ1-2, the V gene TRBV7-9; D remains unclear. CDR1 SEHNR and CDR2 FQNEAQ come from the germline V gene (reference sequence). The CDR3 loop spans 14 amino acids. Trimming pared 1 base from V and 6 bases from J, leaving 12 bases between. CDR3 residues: CASSLVGPPDGYTF. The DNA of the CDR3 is TGTGCCAGCAGCTTAGTGGGCCCCCCGGATGGCTACACCTTC.

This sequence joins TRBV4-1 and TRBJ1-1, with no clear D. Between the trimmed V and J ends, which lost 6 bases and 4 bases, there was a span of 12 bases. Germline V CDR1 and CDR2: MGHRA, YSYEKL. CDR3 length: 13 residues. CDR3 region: CASSPSRSTEAFF. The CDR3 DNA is TGCGCCAGCAGTCCCTCGAGGAGCACTGAAGCTTTCTTT.

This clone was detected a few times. As DNA, the CDR3 is TGTGCCAGCAGCCAACTCACAGGACGTGGGGAAGCTTTCTTT. As protein: CASSQLTGRGEAFF. The chain uses TRBV28 and TRBJ1-1; a possible D gene is TRBD1 (5 bases). V lost 6 bases and J 8 bases, leaving 19 bases between the germline ends. Germline V gives CDR1 MDHEN, CDR2 SYDVKM. The CDR3 has 14 amino acids.

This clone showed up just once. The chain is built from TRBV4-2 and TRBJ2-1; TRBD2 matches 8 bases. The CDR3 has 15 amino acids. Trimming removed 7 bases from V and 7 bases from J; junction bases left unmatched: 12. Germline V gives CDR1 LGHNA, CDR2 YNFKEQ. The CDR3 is CASNPGVAGLNEQFF. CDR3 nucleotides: TGTGCCAGCAACCCTGGGGTAGCGGGGTTAAATGAGCAGTTCTTC.

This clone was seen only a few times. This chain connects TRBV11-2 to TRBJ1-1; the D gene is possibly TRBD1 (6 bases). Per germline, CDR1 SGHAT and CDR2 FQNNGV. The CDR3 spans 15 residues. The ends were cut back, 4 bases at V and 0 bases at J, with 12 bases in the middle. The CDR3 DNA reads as TGTGCCAGCAGCTCCGCGACAGGCTTGAACACTGAAGCTTTCTTT. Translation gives CASSSATGLNTEAFF. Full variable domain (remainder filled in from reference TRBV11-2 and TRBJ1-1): EAGVAQSPRYKIIEKRQSVAFWCNPISGHATLYWYQQILGQGPKLLIQFQNNGVVDDSQLPKDRFSAERLKGVDSTLKIQPAKLEDSAVYLCASSSATGLNTEAFFGQGTRLTVV.

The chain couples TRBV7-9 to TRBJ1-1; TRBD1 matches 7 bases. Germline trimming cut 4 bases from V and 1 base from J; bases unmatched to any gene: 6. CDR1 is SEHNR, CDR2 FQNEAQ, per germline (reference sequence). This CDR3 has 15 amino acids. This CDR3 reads CASSWDRGPNTEAFF. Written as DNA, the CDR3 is TGTGCCAGCAGCTGGGACAGAGGACCGAACACTGAAGCTTTCTTT.

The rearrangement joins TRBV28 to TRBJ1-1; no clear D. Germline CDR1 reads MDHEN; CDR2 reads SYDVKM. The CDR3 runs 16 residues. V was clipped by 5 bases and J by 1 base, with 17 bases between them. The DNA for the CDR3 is TGTGCCAGCAGTGAACGACGCTGGCCAGGGAACACTGAAGCTTTCTTT. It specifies CASSERRWPGNTEAFF.

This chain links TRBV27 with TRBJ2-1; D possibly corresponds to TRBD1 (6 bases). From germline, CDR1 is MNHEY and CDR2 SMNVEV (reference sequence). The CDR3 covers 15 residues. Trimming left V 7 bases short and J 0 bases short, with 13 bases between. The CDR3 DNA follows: TGTGCCAGCAATAAACAGGGTAACTCCTACAATGAGCAGTTCTTC. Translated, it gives CASNKQGNSYNEQFF.

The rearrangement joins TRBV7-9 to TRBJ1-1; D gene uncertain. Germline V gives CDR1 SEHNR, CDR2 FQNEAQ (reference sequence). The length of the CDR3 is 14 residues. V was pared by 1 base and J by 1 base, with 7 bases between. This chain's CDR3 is CASSLGQGNTEAFF. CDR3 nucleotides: TGTGCCAGCAGCTTAGGCCAAGGGAACACTGAAGCTTTCTTT.

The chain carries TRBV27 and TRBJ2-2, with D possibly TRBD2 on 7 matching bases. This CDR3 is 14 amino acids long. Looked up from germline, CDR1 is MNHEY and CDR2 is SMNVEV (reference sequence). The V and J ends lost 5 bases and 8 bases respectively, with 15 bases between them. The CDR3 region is CASSEAGATGELFF. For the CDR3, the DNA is TGTGCCAGCAGTGAGGCGGGGGCGACGGGGGAGCTGTTTTTT.

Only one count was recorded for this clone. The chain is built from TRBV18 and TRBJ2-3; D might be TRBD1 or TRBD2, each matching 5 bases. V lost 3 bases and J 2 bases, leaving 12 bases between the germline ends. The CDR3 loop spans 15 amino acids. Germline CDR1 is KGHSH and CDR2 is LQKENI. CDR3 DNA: TGTGCCAGCTCACCGGGACCCCGGGTCACAGATACGCAGTATTTT. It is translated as CASSPGPRVTDTQYF.

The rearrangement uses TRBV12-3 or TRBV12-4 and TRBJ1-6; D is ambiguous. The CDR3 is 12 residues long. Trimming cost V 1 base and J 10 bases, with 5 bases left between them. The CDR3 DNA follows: TGTGCCAGCAGTTTAGGGGAATCACCCCTCCACTTT. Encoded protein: CASSLGESPLHF.

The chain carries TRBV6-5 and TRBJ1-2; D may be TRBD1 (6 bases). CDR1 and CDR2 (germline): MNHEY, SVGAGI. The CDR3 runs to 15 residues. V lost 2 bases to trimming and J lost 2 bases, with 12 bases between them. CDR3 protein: CASSYRGEGNYGYTF. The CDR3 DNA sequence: TGTGCCAGCAGTTACAGGGGGGAAGGCAACTATGGCTACACCTTC.